Listed here are 30 T cell receptor beta chains from one sample, sequenced in a study of PD-L1 blockade in urothelial cancer. TCRdb keeps only in-frame clones here, not all; method: immunoSEQ multiplex PCR. The repertoire includes tens of thousands of clones, roughly 88% of them detected once, and approximately 2% sits in the top ten. Time point meaning: peripheral blood 6 weeks after treatment start. The sequenced sample was PBMCs, obtained around atezolizumab (anti-PD-L1) treatment. These receptors all come from a man aged 50-60 years with urothelial cancer.

The chain recombines TRBV5-1 with TRBJ1-4, with 12 bases aligning to TRBD1. With 4 bases clipped from V and 6 bases from J, the junction kept 4 bases outside the gene matches. The CDR3 totals 15 residues. Germline CDR1 SGHRS, CDR2 YFSETQ. This chain's CDR3 is CASSKGTGGDEKLFF. The DNA for the CDR3 is TGCGCCAGCAGCAAAGGGACAGGGGGCGATGAAAAACTGTTTTTT. Full variable domain (outside the CDR3, taken from reference TRBV5-1 and TRBJ1-4): KAGVTQTPRYLIKTRGQQVTLSCSPISGHRSVSWYQQTPGQGLQFLFEYFSETQRNKGNFPGRFSGRQFSNSRSEMNVSTLELGDSALYLCASSKGTGGDEKLFFGSGTQLSVL.

A few counts support this clone. V and J are TRBV9 and TRBJ1-3, with 10 bases fitting TRBD1. This CDR3 has 16 residues. Germline V gives CDR1 SGDLS, CDR2 YYNGEE. V gave up 2 bases and J gave up 3 bases; unmatched junction bases: 5. The CDR3 protein is CASSVWDRGDGNTIYF. The CDR3 DNA is TGTGCCAGCAGCGTGTGGGACAGGGGAGATGGAAACACCATATATTTT.

V gene TRBV27 combines with J gene TRBJ2-7, with TRBD1 matching 7 bases. Germline V gene data show CDR1 as MNHEY and CDR2 as SMNVEV (reference sequence). The CDR3 extends over 12 amino acids. Losses at the gene ends were 2 bases for V and 6 bases for J; bases not matched to a gene: 1. CDR3 in amino acids: CASSLDRVEQYF. DNA of the CDR3: TGTGCCAGCAGTTTAGACAGGGTCGAGCAGTACTTC.

The chain has TRBV27 and TRBJ2-1; 13 bases map to TRBD2. This CDR3 is 17 amino acids long. Germline CDR1 and CDR2: MNHEY and SMNVEV (reference sequence). J was trimmed by 9 bases and V by 4 bases; bases with no gene match: 12. CDR3 loop: CASSSIPGTSGIGEQFF. The CDR3 nucleotides read TGTGCCAGCAGTTCTATTCCCGGGACTAGCGGGATCGGTGAGCAGTTCTTC.

V gene TRBV9 combines with J gene TRBJ2-2; D ambiguous. Trimming took off 0 bases at V and 7 bases at J, with 4 bases between the two ends. This CDR3 contains 12 residues. The V gene's germline CDR1 is SGDLS and CDR2 YYNGEE. The CDR3: CASSVDLGELFF. CDR3 nucleotides: TGTGCCAGCAGCGTAGATCTCGGGGAGCTGTTTTTT.

The gene calls are TRBV6-5 and TRBJ2-3; TRBD2 matches 10 bases. V trimming: 7 bases; J trimming: 4 bases; junction bases outside the gene matches: 8. In germline, CDR1 is MNHEY, CDR2 SVGAGI. The CDR3 totals 15 residues. CDR3 loop: CASTTAGGVADTQYF. The DNA of the CDR3 is TGTGCCAGCACCACAGCGGGAGGGGTTGCAGATACGCAGTATTTT.

The V call is TRBV7-2, the J call TRBJ1-2, with 10 bases matching TRBD1. With 8 bases clipped from V and 2 bases from J, the junction kept 8 bases outside the gene matches. The length of the CDR3 is 15 residues. In germline, CDR1 is SGHTA, CDR2 FQGNSA. The CDR3 spells CASSRPGQGNYGYTF. The DNA for the CDR3 is TGTGCCAGCTCCCGCCCGGGACAGGGGAACTATGGCTACACCTTC. Looking up the rest from reference TRBV7-2 and TRBJ1-2 gives the full variable domain: GAGVSQSPSNKVTEKGKDVELRCDPISGHTALYWYRQSLGQGLEFLIYFQGNSAPDKSGLPSDRFSAERTGGSVSTLTIQRTQQEDSAVYLCASSRPGQGNYGYTFGSGTRLTVV.

This chain joins TRBV5-1 and TRBJ1-1; D uncertain. Trimming stripped 0 bases from V and 3 bases from J, with 9 bases between. CDR1 is SGHRS, CDR2 YFSETQ, per germline. CDR3 length: 14 amino acids. The CDR3 nucleotides are TGCGCCAGCAGCTTGGATTGGAGGGACACTGAAGCTTTCTTT. Its translation is CASSLDWRDTEAFF.

The chain's CDR3 is CASSPDLDRVEAFF. The CDR3 nucleotides are TGTGCCAGCTCACCCGATCTAGACAGGGTGGAAGCTTTCTTT. The chain combines TRBV18 with TRBJ1-1; 7 bases are shared with TRBD1. Germline loops: CDR1 KGHSH, CDR2 LQKENI. Trimming at V came to 3 bases and at J to 8 bases, leaving 9 bases not matched to a gene. The CDR3 totals 14 residues. The full variable domain, in which reference TRBV18 and TRBJ1-1 provide the parts outside the CDR3, is NAGVMQNPRHLVRRRGQEARLRCSPMKGHSHVYWYRQLPEEGLKFMVYLQKENIIDESGMPKERFSAEFPKEGPSILRIQQVVRGDSAAYFCASSPDLDRVEAFFGQGTRLTVV.

The V call is TRBV7-2, the J call TRBJ1-1, with D uncertain. V lost 6 bases, J lost 1 base, and 9 bases lay in between. The CDR3 totals 13 residues. Germline CDR1 and CDR2: SGHTA and FQGNSA. The CDR3 sequence is CASREPGNTEAFF. The DNA for the CDR3 is TGTGCCAGCAGAGAACCAGGGAACACTGAAGCTTTCTTT. The full variable domain, with the rest looked up from reference TRBV7-2 and TRBJ1-1, is GAGVSQSPSNKVTEKGKDVELRCDPISGHTALYWYRQSLGQGLEFLIYFQGNSAPDKSGLPSDRFSAERTGGSVSTLTIQRTQQEDSAVYLCASREPGNTEAFFGQGTRLTVV.

The chain has TRBV27 and TRBJ1-5; possibly TRBD1 for D (6 bases). The CDR3 is 15 residues long. CDR1 and CDR2 from the germline V gene are MNHEY and SMNVEV (reference sequence). Trimming took 2 bases from V and 1 from J, leaving 9 bases between them. The CDR3 loop is CASSLEGVSNQPQHF. CDR3 DNA sequence: TGTGCCAGCAGTTTAGAGGGGGTCAGCAATCAGCCCCAGCATTTT.

This clone has just one count. The chain combines TRBV5-4 with TRBJ1-4, with 8 bases that match TRBD1. Germline V gene lookup returns CDR1 SGHNT and CDR2 YYREEE (reference sequence). The junction had 3 bases not matched to a gene; V was cut back by 1 base and J by 7 bases. This CDR3 region has 14 residues. CDR3 nucleotide sequence: TGTGCCAGCAGCTTGCGGACAGGGACTGAAAAACTGTTTTTT. The encoded protein is CASSLRTGTEKLFF.

This chain connects TRBV13 to TRBJ2-2; D gene uncertain. The CDR3 contains 12 residues. The ends were cut back, 3 bases at V and 5 bases at J, with 4 bases in the middle. From germline, CDR1 is PRHDT and CDR2 FYEKMQ (reference sequence). The CDR3 spells CASSFRTGELFF. The CDR3 DNA is TGTGCCAGCAGCTTCAGAACCGGGGAGCTGTTTTTT. Variable domain in full (rest from reference TRBV13 and TRBJ2-2): AAGVIQSPRHLIKEKRETATLKCYPIPRHDTVYWYQQGPGQDPQFLISFYEKMQSDKGSIPDRFSAQQFSDYHSELNMSSLELGDSALYFCASSFRTGELFFGEGSRLTVL.

The chain combines TRBV30 with TRBJ1-3; TRBD1 is a possible D gene (6 bases). The V end lost 7 bases, the J end lost 3 bases, and 19 bases lay between the germline ends. The germline CDR1 and CDR2 sequences are GTSNPN and SVGIG (reference sequence). CDR3 size: 15 residues. CDR3 sequence: CASKGDKSFGNTIYF. CDR3 nucleotide sequence: TGTGCCTCTAAAGGGGACAAAAGTTTTGGAAACACCATATATTTT.

J is TRBJ1-2 and V is TRBV28, with D possibly matching TRBD1 (6 bases). The CDR3 extends over 14 amino acids. Trimming stripped 7 bases from V and 5 bases from J, with 17 bases between. Germline-derived CDR1 and CDR2 are MDHEN and SYDVKM. CDR3 in amino acids: CASNPWGGAYGYTF. The DNA of the CDR3 is TGTGCCAGCAACCCGTGGGGGGGGGCGTATGGCTACACCTTC.

The rearrangement links TRBV4-3 to TRBJ2-7; TRBD1 matches at 11 bases. This CDR3 has 15 residues. Germline CDR1 and CDR2: LGHNA and YSLEER. The V segment lost 3 bases and the J segment 5 bases; nucleotides outside the gene matches: 6. CDR3 amino acids: CASSQGQGVENEQYF. CDR3 nucleotides: TGCGCCAGCAGCCAGGGACAGGGGGTAGAGAACGAGCAGTACTTC.

The chain recombines TRBV28 with TRBJ2-1; maybe TRBD2 (7 bases). The germline gives CDR1 MDHEN, CDR2 SYDVKM. The CDR3 totals 16 residues. Trimming removed 7 bases from V and 0 bases from J, with 16 bases in between. The DNA for the CDR3 is TGTGCCAGCAACCCTGGGAGGGGGAGCTCCTACAATGAGCAGTTCTTC. Translating gives CASNPGRGSSYNEQFF.

The rearrangement links TRBV4-1 to TRBJ1-5, with D unresolved. Germline CDR1 and CDR2: MGHRA and YSYEKL. This CDR3 region has 17 residues. Trimming cost V 4 bases and J 5 bases, with 21 bases left between them. DNA for the CDR3: TGCGCCAGCAGCCTTACTATTCAGGAGAACGGGGATCAGCCCCAGCATTTT. It yields the protein CASSLTIQENGDQPQHF.

The gene calls are TRBV6-5 and TRBJ2-7, with 8 bases identical to TRBD2. This CDR3 is 12 amino acids long. The germline gives CDR1 MNHEY, CDR2 SVGAGI. V lost 8 bases and J lost 3; bases outside the gene matches: 3. This CDR3 reads CASRGGLYEQYF. The CDR3 DNA sequence: TGTGCCAGCCGGGGGGGGCTCTACGAGCAGTACTTC.

Comment on this clone: An end of the junction does not agree with germline; a read error may underlie this. The V gene is TRBV7-7, the J gene TRBJ2-5; D gene uncertain. Germline CDR1 reads SSHAT; CDR2 reads FNYEAQ (reference sequence). This CDR3 has 14 amino acids. CDR3 region: CASSLRFPGETQYF. CDR3 coding DNA: TGTGCTAGCAGCCTAAGATTTCCCGGAGAGACCCAGTACTTC.

J is TRBJ2-1 and V is TRBV11-2; D is possibly TRBD1 (6 bases). V shed 5 bases and J shed 8 bases, with 10 bases lying between them. The CDR3 is 12 residues long. Germline V gene data show CDR1 as SGHAT and CDR2 as FQNNGV. CDR3 nucleotides: TGTGCCAGCAGCCACAGGGTCCATGAGCAGTTCTTC. Amino acids: CASSHRVHEQFF.

The J gene is TRBJ1-2, the V gene TRBV12-2; TRBD1 is taken as the D call from the table, unchecked against the DNA. TRBV12-2 is listed as a pseudogene. The CDR3 length is 16 residues. The DNA for the CDR3 is TGTGCAAGTCGCTTAGTTGTTACAGGGGGTGGTGGAGGCTACACCTTC. Amino acids: CASRLVVTGGGGGYTF.

V is TRBV29-1 and J is TRBJ1-1; D not resolved. V lost 0 bases, J lost 6 bases, and 17 bases lay in between. This CDR3 is 15 amino acids long. Germline V CDR1 and CDR2: SQVTM, ANQGSEA. CDR3 DNA sequence: TGCAGCGTTGAAGAGCAATTCCGTGCGGTTTCTGAAGCTTTCTTT. Its protein is CSVEEQFRAVSEAFF.

V is TRBV6-5 and J is TRBJ2-5; D ambiguous. Trimming removed 2 bases from V and 4 bases from J, with 5 bases in between. Germline-derived CDR1 and CDR2 are MNHEY and SVGAGI. The CDR3 loop spans 12 amino acids. The CDR3 region is CASSYPGETQYF. Here the CDR3 DNA reads TGTGCCAGCAGTTACCCAGGAGAGACCCAGTACTTC.

J is TRBJ2-7 and V is TRBV7-2; 8 bases fit TRBD2. The V gene's germline CDR1 is SGHTA and CDR2 FQGNSA. Losses at the gene ends were 2 bases for V and 4 bases for J; bases not matched to a gene: 10. This CDR3 is built from 16 residues. CDR3 in DNA: TGTGCCAGCAGCTTAACTAGCGGATCGCCGCAATACGAGCAGTACTTC. Translating gives CASSLTSGSPQYEQYF.

The genes are TRBV6-5 and TRBJ2-2; D call uncertain. Trimming shortened V by 5 bases and J by 0 bases, and 10 bases separated the two germline ends. Germline V gives CDR1 MNHEY, CDR2 SVGAGI. The CDR3 is 15 residues long. The CDR3 DNA reads as TGTGCCAGCAGTCGCCGGGTTTCGAACACCGGGGAGCTGTTTTTT. This translates into CASSRRVSNTGELFF.

The V and J genes are TRBV11-1 and TRBJ2-5; 7 bases agree with TRBD1. With V trimmed by 4 bases and J by 2 bases, 4 bases remained unmatched. This CDR3 comprises 14 residues. CDR1 and CDR2 (germline): SGHAT, FQDESV (reference sequence). The CDR3 region is CASSYGGQQETQYF. DNA of the CDR3: TGTGCCAGCAGCTATGGGGGACAGCAAGAGACCCAGTACTTC.

The V call is TRBV19, the J call TRBJ2-3, with D possibly TRBD1 on 5 matching bases. Germline-derived CDR1 and CDR2 are LNHDA and SQIVND (reference sequence). The CDR3 consists of 17 residues. V was clipped by 3 bases and J by 1 base, with 17 bases between them. In DNA, the CDR3 is TGTGCCAGTAGTATGGGTACTGGGGCAGGTGGCACAGATACGCAGTATTTT. Encoded protein: CASSMGTGAGGTDTQYF.

The V and J genes are TRBV6-5 and TRBJ2-5, with a tentative D call TRBD2 (6 bases). The CDR3 spans 14 residues. Germline loops: CDR1 MNHEY, CDR2 SVGAGI. The V end lost 2 bases, the J end lost 7 bases, and 14 bases lay between the germline ends. CDR3 DNA: TGTGCCAGCAGTTACCCCGACATCGGGGGGACCCAGTACTTC. This sequence encodes CASSYPDIGGTQYF.

CDR3 loop: CASSFKRENYNEQFF. The CDR3 DNA follows: TGTGCCAGCAGCTTTAAGCGGGAGAACTACAATGAGCAGTTCTTC. The chain employs TRBV5-4 and TRBJ2-1, with 8 bases identical to TRBD2. J was trimmed by 3 bases and V by 2 bases; bases with no gene match: 4. This CDR3 comprises 15 residues. Germline V CDR1 and CDR2: SGHNT, YYREEE (reference sequence).